This T cell receptor (beta chain) was captured in a study of blood T cell repertoires in COVID-19 (dated by TCRdb to the early 2020s). Concerning the study at large: Samples covering the acute and convalescent phases of COVID-19 were provided by collaborators in the United States, Italy and Spain. The prospective study material was composed of cDNA or gDNA derived from T cells, B-cell-depleted T cells, or PBMCs. Subjects who had been exposed to COVID-19, were actively infected with it, or had recovered from it provided the deeply sampled blood TCRbeta repertoires that made up the dataset. A freely available public database, intended as a resource for researchers studying the immune response to SARS-CoV-2, is where the repertoires were released. Samples came from the ongoing ImmuneRACE study (first 160 participants) plus 1,254 subjects from 6 global collaborators. Nearly every sample came with metadata listing a de-identified subject ID, COVID-19 status, age in years and sex. Where HLA class I and class II types were available, the types were taken from metadata supplied by the sample provider, not from assay-based typing. Findings and caveats that apply to the study as a whole: The amount of clinical and demographic metadata varied by source and participant and was provided uncurated.

Participants in the prospective study were enrolled through a virtual design, were aged 18 to 89 years, and lived in roughly 25 United States geographic areas. In the prospective study, cohorts were assigned on the basis of participant-reported clinical history obtained from a screening survey and a study questionnaire. ImmuneRACE Cohort 3 recovered participants were defined by two consecutive negative NP/OP PCR tests, healthcare professional clearance, or symptom resolution. In the prospective study, whole blood, serum and a nasopharyngeal or oropharyngeal swab were collected from each participant by mobile phlebotomists. Prospective study participants could optionally give additional blood draws and questionnaires over a roughly two-month period. Prospective study blood samples were shipped either frozen or at room temperature before DNA extraction. Per the germline V gene, SGHTA is the CDR1 and FQGNSA is the CDR2. The V end gives up 5 bases and the J end 2 bases, leaving 9 bases in the junction not matched to a gene. The CDR3, from cysteine to phenylalanine, totals 15 residues. CDR3 DNA only is kept here, 45 bases in frame from base 1.

TCRbeta CDR3 regions were amplified from genomic DNA by means of the immunoSEQ Assay, a bias-controlled multiplex PCR. The study's processing was this. The number of nucleated cells in each sample was estimated by amplification of reference gene primers within the assay. Sequence reads were collapsed and filtered to measure the absolute abundance of every unique TCRbeta CDR3 rearrangement. For each sample, productive Simpson clonality was calculated as the square root of Simpson's diversity index over productive rearrangements. TCRdb holds this immuneACCESS table with in-frame rearrangements only. Some clones are missing; in checked studies, unresolved V genes explain under half, and the rest has no known cause. For V, J and clone size, that table is used; D and trimming come from the DNA. This sample has fewer than 300,000 clones in its table, and approximately 90% of those were observed once. Roughly 9% of the sample is taken by the ten largest.

This clone has just one count. The specificity of this receptor is unknown. Base-call qualities are not available, and no considerably larger clone is one nucleotide away. This receptor was identified in a man between 40 and 49 years old who had recovered from COVID-19. Sample: PBMCs or T cells enriched from blood (not recorded which). Recombination linked TRBV7-2 to TRBJ2-7, with 7 bases aligning to TRBD1. The DNA sequence follows: TGTGCCAGCAGCCCCCGACAGGGATTGACCTACGAGCAGTACTTC. Translation gives CASSPRQGLTYEQYF.